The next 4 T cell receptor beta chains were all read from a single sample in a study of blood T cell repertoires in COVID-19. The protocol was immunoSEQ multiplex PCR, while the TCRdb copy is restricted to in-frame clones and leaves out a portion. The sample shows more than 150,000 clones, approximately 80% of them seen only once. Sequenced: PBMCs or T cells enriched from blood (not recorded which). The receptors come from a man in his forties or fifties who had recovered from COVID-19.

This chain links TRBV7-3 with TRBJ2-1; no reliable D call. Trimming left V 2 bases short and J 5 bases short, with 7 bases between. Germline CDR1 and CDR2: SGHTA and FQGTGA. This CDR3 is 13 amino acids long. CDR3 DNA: TGTGCCAGCAGCTTAGTGACAAACAATGAGCAGTTCTTC. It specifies CASSLVTNNEQFF.

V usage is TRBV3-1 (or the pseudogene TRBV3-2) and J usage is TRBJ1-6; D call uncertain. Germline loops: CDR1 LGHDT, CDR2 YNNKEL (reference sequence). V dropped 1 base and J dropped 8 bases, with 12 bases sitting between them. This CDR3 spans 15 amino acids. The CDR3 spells CASSQVLGSYSPLHF. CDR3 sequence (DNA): TGTGCCAGCAGCCAAGTTCTGGGCTCCTATTCACCCCTCCACTTT.

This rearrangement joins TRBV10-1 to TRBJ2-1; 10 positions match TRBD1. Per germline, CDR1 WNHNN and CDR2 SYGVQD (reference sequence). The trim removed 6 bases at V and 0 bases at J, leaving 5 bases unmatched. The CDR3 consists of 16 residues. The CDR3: CASSSGQGNSYNEQFF. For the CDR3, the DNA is TGCGCCAGCAGCTCGGGACAGGGGAACTCCTACAATGAGCAGTTCTTC.

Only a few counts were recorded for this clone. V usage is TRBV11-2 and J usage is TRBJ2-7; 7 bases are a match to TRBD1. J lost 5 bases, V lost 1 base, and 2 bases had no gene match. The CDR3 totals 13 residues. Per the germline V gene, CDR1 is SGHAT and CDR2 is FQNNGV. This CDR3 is CASSLVGQNEQYF. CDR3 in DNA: TGTGCCAGCAGCTTAGTGGGACAGAACGAGCAGTACTTC. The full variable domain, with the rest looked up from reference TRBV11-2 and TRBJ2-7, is EAGVAQSPRYKIIEKRQSVAFWCNPISGHATLYWYQQILGQGPKLLIQFQNNGVVDDSQLPKDRFSAERLKGVDSTLKIQPAKLEDSAVYLCASSLVGQNEQYFGPGTRLTVT.